Given below is one TCR beta chain in context. This record comes from a study of Ad26.COV2.S vaccination and SARS-CoV-2 variants. In the study overall: Donor allocation was to the COV1001 Ad26.COV2.S trial arm.

Assay used: immunoSEQ multiplex PCR; TCRdb lists only in-frame clones, some missing. This table has approximately 350,000 clones, roughly 87% appearing once. The CDR3 runs 15 residues. In germline, CDR1 is MNHEY, CDR2 SVGAGI. The V gene end was trimmed by 6 bases and the J gene end by 2 bases; junction bases not matched to a gene: 10. Specified treatment: about 20 received Ad26.COV2.S at low or high dose, single or two shots; about 5 received placebo; per-sample allocation not given. Material that was analyzed had been drawn on day 63 after the first vaccine or placebo injection. V usage is TRBV6-5 and J usage is TRBJ2-7, with TRBD1 matching over 7 bases. The sample here was peripheral blood, taken in a trial of Ad26.COV2.S vaccine versus placebo. The sequence was obtained from a person aged 18-60 years who received the Ad26.COV2.S COVID-19 vaccine or a placebo. The CDR3 DNA follows: TGTGCCAGCAGACGAATCCGGGACAGCGCCTACGAGCAGTACTTC. Residues: CASRRIRDSAYEQYF.